This T cell receptor beta chain was sequenced for a study of T cell repertoires in cytomegalovirus infection. Overall study: Indications came from public TCR beta signatures; they pointed to CMV infection and to a matching HLA type.

Points from the study as a whole: Across the ex vivo response, the dominant clonotypes were HLA-C-restricted CMV-specific TCR beta clonotypes. Cumulative frequency (of public TCR beta family members) identified carriers of CMV plus the relevant HLA.

TCRdb re-called the reads with MiXCR, one entry per CDR3 protein. The sample holds around 180,000 distinct CDR3 sequences; about 21% are singletons and the top ten take just under 3%. Germline values: CDR1 MNHEY, CDR2 SVGEGT. Trimming left V 3 bases short and J 12 bases short, with 11 bases between. The length of the CDR3 is 11 residues. As to this clonotype: Its antigen is unknown.

The specimen sequenced was PBMCs. This receptor was taken from a human donor in good health (CMV status not recorded). Some clones in this sample may be carry-over from other donors' samples. This chain links TRBV6-2 or TRBV6-3 with TRBJ1-2; no clear D gene. For the CDR3, the DNA is TGTGCCAGCAGTTATGCGGGAGACGACACCTTC. It specifies CASSYAGDDTF.